This T cell receptor beta chain emerged from a study of T cells in Graves' hyperthyroidism and ophthalmopathy. The CDR3 runs to 15 residues. CDR1 SGHKS and CDR2 YYEKEE come from the germline V gene (reference sequence). The V end was cut by 4 bases, the J end by 4 bases, with 17 bases between. To note about this clonotype: Its antigen is not identified. Just one base apart from a much larger clone, this may be a read error. In this CDR3 the conserved last residue, phenylalanine or tryptophan, is missing, so a read error is likely.

RNA transcripts served as the template for amplifying TCR beta CDR3 regions. The HTBI primer set was used in a first-round RT-PCR of the TCR CDR3. TCRdb used MiXCR to reprocess the multiplex PCR reads, holding one entry per CDR3 protein. This table has more than 100,000 distinct CDR3 sequences, 40% to 50% appearing once. The diagnostic basis comprised clinical symptoms, serum thyroxine and TRAb, thyroid ultrasound and orbital computed tomography. PBMCs came from 9 to 10 ml fresh peripheral blood. The study, taken as a whole, reports: The model made its ophthalmopathy prediction, and onset followed a median about 6.8 months later.

This TCR was recovered from a man aged 35-49 years with Graves' hyperthyroidism. The sample consisted of blood. The chain joins TRBV5-5 to TRBJ1-2, with D perhaps matching TRBD1 (5 bases). CDR3 nucleotides: TGTGCCAGCAGCACCCAGGTCGGGGGAGTCTATGGCTACACCCTC. This codes for CASSTQVGGVYGYTL.